One TCR beta chain is described in this entry. The sample belongs to a study of graft-versus-host responses after intestinal transplantation. Study as a whole: Transplants were multivisceral, liver-intestinal, or isolated intestinal. Tacrolimus plus steroids were given to all recipients for roughly three years, preceded by anti-thymocyte globulin induction. Broader study findings: The marrow of recipients harbored GvH clones, and ileum or blood showed some of them first.

Responder cells labeled with CFSE (roughly 200,000) were co-plated with irradiated stimulator cells labeled with violet dye (roughly 200,000). The germline gives CDR1 SGHAT, CDR2 FQNNGV. The CDR3 loop spans 15 amino acids. V dropped 5 bases and J dropped 3 bases, with 17 bases sitting between them. Profiling relied on immunoSEQ multiplex PCR, and the TCRdb table lists in-frame clones only, not all of them. The sample comprises around 21,000 clones, roughly a third of which are singletons, and about 2% rests with the top ten. Sequenced material: alloreactive CD4+ T cells from a mixed lymphocyte reaction culture, taken before transplantation. The subset: CFSE-low proliferating T cells sorted from approximately 6-day pre-transplant mixed lymphocyte reaction (GvH or HvG direction). This chain links TRBV11-2 with TRBJ2-7; no clear D. This receptor was identified in a human patient who was an organ donor for intestinal transplantation. The CDR3 is CASSPTYGTGYEQYF. The CDR3 DNA follows: TGTGCCAGCAGCCCGACTTACGGAACCGGCTACGAGCAGTACTTC.